The 19 T cell receptor beta chains listed next were all sequenced from one sample in a study of blood T cells in healthy people across ages. A J-beta primer mix and a sample-barcoded 5' primer were used in a second PCR of roughly 6 to 11 cycles. TCRdb reprocessed the 5' RACE reads with MiXCR, giving one entry per CDR3 protein. This sample has about 1 million distinct CDR3 sequences, with approximately 26% found just once. The data were also submitted as part of a second study, on T cells of mothers and their children.

Input material: blood. Receptors originate from a girl aged 2 to 9 in good health.

This clonotype came up a few times. V usage is TRBV9 and J usage is TRBJ2-2; 10 bases are shared with TRBD2. The CDR3 loop spans 16 amino acids. V trimming: 4 bases; J trimming: 3 bases; junction bases outside the gene matches: 6. Germline CDR1 and CDR2: SGDLS and YYNGEE. The CDR3 protein is CASSTGLAVHTGELFF. The CDR3, as DNA: TGTGCCAGCAGCACCGGACTAGCGGTTCACACCGGGGAGCTGTTTTTT.

This clonotype was seen only a few times. The rearrangement uses TRBV10-3 and TRBJ1-1; possibly TRBD1 for D (6 bases). Germline values: CDR1 ENHRY, CDR2 SYGVKD. The CDR3 loop spans 12 amino acids. The germline V and J ends were trimmed by 4 bases and 5 bases, with 8 bases remaining between them. The DNA for the CDR3 is TGTGCCATCAGTGGGACAGAAACTGAAGCTTTCTTT. Protein product: CAISGTETEAFF.

The chain carries TRBV27 and TRBJ2-1; D unresolved. The V gene's germline CDR1 is MNHEY and CDR2 SMNVEV (reference sequence). The V end lost 8 bases, the J end lost 5 bases, and 7 bases lay between the germline ends. The CDR3 is 11 amino acids. The chain's CDR3 is CASGSDNEQFF. The CDR3 DNA sequence: TGTGCCAGCGGATCCGACAATGAGCAGTTCTTC.

In the case of this clonotype: At one of its ends the junction is not consistent with the germline gene, which may arise from a read error. The chain employs TRBV7-3 and TRBJ1-1; 7 bases are shared with TRBD1. This CDR3 comprises 13 residues. Germline V CDR1 and CDR2: SGHTA, FQGTGA. DNA of the CDR3: TGTGCCAGCAGAGAACAGGGGAACACTGAAGCTCTCTTT. This translates into CASREQGNTEALF.

The table lists this clonotype with a few counts. The chain links TRBV5-5 to TRBJ2-5, with 13 nucleotides matching TRBD2. With the DNA end fitting TRBJ2-1 better, the J assignment may be wrong. The CDR3 loop spans 17 amino acids. Germline V gene sequence: CDR1 SGHKS, CDR2 YYEKEE (reference sequence). The CDR3 protein is CASSLSLAGGPENEQFF. In nucleotides, the CDR3 is TGTGCCAGCAGCTTGTCACTAGCGGGAGGGCCGGAGAATGAGCAGTTCTTC.

Only a few counts were recorded for this clonotype. The chain uses TRBV20-1 and TRBJ1-2; possible D gene TRBD1, 6 bases. The CDR3 spans 14 residues. The germline CDR1 and CDR2 sequences are DFQATT and SNEGSKA (reference sequence). V lost 3 bases and J 8 bases, leaving 19 bases between the germline ends. The CDR3 is CSARQGTLLGGYTF. The CDR3 DNA reads as TGCAGTGCTAGGCAGGGGACCCTTCTTGGCGGCTACACCTTC.

This sequence joins TRBV12-3 or TRBV12-4 and TRBJ2-3, with D tentatively TRBD2 (5 bases). V gave up 8 bases and J gave up 2 bases, with 11 bases separating them. This CDR3 has 13 residues. The CDR3 here is CASASGFTDTQYF. CDR3 bases: TGTGCCAGCGCGTCGGGGTTCACAGATACGCAGTATTTT.

There are a few counts of this clonotype. This sequence joins TRBV20-1 and TRBJ2-1; D not certain. The last part of the DNA fits TRBJ2-5 better; the J call may be wrong. The CDR3 consists of 14 residues. Germline V gene data show CDR1 as DFQATT and CDR2 as SNEGSKA (reference sequence). Here the CDR3 DNA reads TGCAGTGCTAGTCCGGGCCCGGTGAAAGAGACCCAGTACTTC. Protein product: CSASPGPVKETQYF.

The genes are TRBV21-1 and TRBJ2-5; TRBD2 is taken as the D call from the table, unchecked against the DNA. TRBV21-1 is a pseudogene segment. CDR3 length: 15 residues. CDR3 residues: CASSLSGREEETQYF. In DNA form, the CDR3 reads TGTGCCAGTTCCCTTAGCGGGAGGGAGGAGGAGACCCAGTACTTC.

This clonotype was detected only a few times. One end of the junction varies from germline; a read error may be responsible. CDR3 sequence: CVSSQGQDTEAFF. The CDR3 region has the DNA TGTGTCAGCTCACAGGGGCAGGACACTGAAGCTTTCTTT. This chain joins TRBV18 and TRBJ1-1, with 7 bases that match TRBD1. From germline, CDR1 is KGHSH and CDR2 LQKENI. CDR3 size: 13 residues.

The V call is TRBV4-1, the J call TRBJ2-5; D unclear. The germline V gene encodes CDR1 MGHRA and CDR2 YSYEKL. Trimming took 0 bases from V and 5 from J, leaving 10 bases between them. This CDR3 has 14 amino acids. The CDR3 DNA follows: TGCGCCAGCAGCCAAGAGGGATTCGAGGAGACCCAGTACTTC. It encodes CASSQEGFEETQYF.

The chain joins TRBV12-3 or TRBV12-4 to TRBJ1-2; D is ambiguous. The CDR3 covers 15 residues. V lost 5 bases and J 12 bases, leaving 25 bases between the germline ends. CDR3 bases: TGTGCCAGCAGTCCCTCCGACATCGTCGCGATCGGCCACACCTTC. The encoded protein is CASSPSDIVAIGHTF.

This clonotype occurred a few times. The CDR3 sequence: CASSLTGTPNTEAFF. Written as DNA, the CDR3 is TGTGCCAGCAGCCTAACCGGGACACCGAACACTGAAGCTTTCTTT. V gene TRBV7-9 combines with J gene TRBJ1-1; a weak D match, TRBD1 (6 bases). Germline loops: CDR1 SEHNR, CDR2 FQNEAQ (reference sequence). The V gene lost 5 bases and the J gene lost 1 base, with 14 bases spanning the gap. CDR3 length: 15 amino acids.

The chain carries TRBV12-3 or TRBV12-4 and TRBJ1-2, with 7 bases matching TRBD1. The CDR3 is made up of 13 amino acids. Unmatched junction bases numbered 1, after V lost 1 base and J lost 5 bases. The CDR3 spells CASSLGGQYGYTF. The CDR3 DNA is TGTGCCAGCAGTTTAGGGGGACAGTATGGCTACACCTTC.

The chain combines TRBV20-1 with TRBJ2-3; 13 bases map to TRBD2. V lost 0 bases to trimming and J lost 0 bases; unmatched junction nucleotides: 12. The CDR3 totals 20 residues. Germline V gene lookup returns CDR1 DFQATT and CDR2 SNEGSKA (reference sequence). CDR3 loop: CSARDFLSLAGGSSTDTQYF. For the CDR3, the DNA is TGCAGTGCTAGAGATTTTCTTTCACTAGCGGGAGGGTCTAGCACAGATACGCAGTATTTT.

This clonotype has a handful of counts. CDR3 sequence reads: CSVRLAGATDTQYF. CDR3 nucleotide sequence: TGCAGCGTAAGGCTAGCGGGGGCCACAGATACGCAGTATTTT. The chain carries TRBV29-1 and TRBJ2-3; TRBD2 matches at 10 bases. Trimming removed 6 bases from V and 2 bases from J; junction bases left unmatched: 5. From germline, CDR1 is SQVTM and CDR2 ANQGSEA. The CDR3 contains 14 residues.

The chain combines TRBV29-1 with TRBJ2-1; either TRBD1 or TRBD2 may fit D (5 bases each). Germline V gene data show CDR1 as SQVTM and CDR2 as ANQGSEA. CDR3 length: 15 residues. V lost 6 bases and J lost 4, with 19 bases in between. The CDR3 is CSVMSPGTVYNEQFF. For the CDR3, the DNA is TGCAGCGTCATGAGTCCCGGGACGGTATACAATGAGCAGTTCTTC.

This clonotype occurred a few times. J is TRBJ2-5 and V is TRBV28; 10 bases are shared with TRBD1. Germline V gene sequence: CDR1 MDHEN, CDR2 SYDVKM. This CDR3 contains 15 residues. The V gene end was trimmed by 7 bases and the J gene end by 1 base; junction bases not matched to a gene: 6. The CDR3 reads CASNTDRGLQETQYF. In DNA, the CDR3 is TGTGCCAGCAACACTGACAGGGGGCTCCAAGAGACCCAGTACTTC.

The rearrangement joins TRBV6-5 to TRBJ2-5, with D perhaps given as TRBD1 or TRBD2 (6 bases each). From germline, CDR1 is MNHEY and CDR2 SVGAGI. This CDR3 has 15 residues. V was clipped by 8 bases and J by 7 bases, with 23 bases between them. This chain's CDR3 is CASSIPGATRGTQYF. The CDR3 nucleotides are TGTGCCAGCTCCATTCCGGGGGCTACACGGGGGACCCAGTACTTC.